The clone carrying this T cell receptor beta chain was observed at least ten times. The record originates from a study of blood T cells in healthy people across ages. This CDR3 region has 14 residues. Losses at the gene ends were 3 bases for V and 4 bases for J; bases not matched to a gene: 8. The germline V gene encodes CDR1 DFQATT and CDR2 SNEGSKA (reference sequence). Total RNA, at least 5.5 micrograms per sample, came from PBMCs. Sample-barcoded 5' priming and a J-beta primer mix drove a second PCR of about 6 to 11 cycles. CDR3-containing paired-end reads numbered at least 3 million in each sample. TCRdb re-called the 5' RACE reads with MiXCR, one entry per CDR3 protein. This sample has roughly 640,000 distinct CDR3 sequences; 25% to 30% occur once, and the top ten carry 15% to 19%.

The specimen was blood. The chain links TRBV20-1 to TRBJ2-5; TRBD2 matches 7 bases. The sequence came from a woman of 80 years or more in good health. CDR3: CSASRLAGVETQYF. As DNA, the CDR3 is TGCAGTGCTAGCAGACTAGCCGGCGTAGAGACCCAGTACTTC.